One T cell receptor beta chain is described in this entry. Its antigen is still unknown. This record belongs to a study of OX40 agonist ivuxolimab in advanced cancers. In the study overall: In this cohort, patients received ivuxolimab, an agonistic anti-OX40 (CD134) antibody. Aged about 20 to 80 with a mean of roughly 63 years, they were more than 80% male. Broader study findings: Among T cells, CD8+ cells averaged more expanded clones than CD4+ cells.

The data were produced by immunoSEQ multiplex PCR, yet TCRdb's version contains in-frame clones alone and is incomplete. Of more than 75,000 clones listed, around nine tenths were seen once; the top ten hold around 0.4%. The receptor's source is an adult with an advanced solid tumor such as melanoma, head and neck, liver or kidney cancer. This material consisted of CD4+ or CD8+ T cells sorted from blood, taken in a trial of the OX40 agonist ivuxolimab.

This CDR3 reads CASRTRGTGELFF. DNA for the CDR3: TGTGCCAGCAGAACCAGGGGAACCGGGGAGCTGTTTTTT. This chain joins TRBV2 and TRBJ2-2; a possible D gene is TRBD1 (6 bases). Trimming removed 6 bases at V and 5 bases at J, with 10 bases between. This CDR3 spans 13 amino acids. Germline V gives CDR1 SNHLY, CDR2 FYNNEI. Full variable domain (missing parts from reference TRBV2 and TRBJ2-2): EPEVTQTPSHQVTQMGQEVILRCVPISNHLYFYWYRQILGQKVEFLVSFYNNEISEKSEIFDDQFSVERPDGSNFTLKIRSTKLEDSAMYFCASRTRGTGELFFGEGSRLTVL.